The source of this TCR beta chain is a study of shared clonotypes between healthy human individuals. Produced via immunoSEQ multiplex PCR; TCRdb's table is partial and in-frame only. The sample lists some 600,000 clones, approximately 96% occurring once. Naive CD8 cells comprised CD45RO-negative, CCR7-positively selected cells, excluding terminally differentiated effector memory CD45RA+ cells. On this clone itself: Its specificity is unknown.

The study, taken as a whole, reports: It was expected that sequencing depth would affect clonotype sharing among donors.

This clonotype was sampled from a woman younger than 45 in good health. The sample consisted of naive CD8+ T cells sorted from blood.

CDR3 region: CSVRQGAGELAKNIQYF. The CDR3 nucleotides are TGCAGCGTTAGACAGGGGGCCGGAGAACTAGCCAAAAACATTCAGTACTTC. V is TRBV29-1 and J is TRBJ2-4; 10 positions match TRBD1. CDR1 and CDR2 from the germline V gene are SQVTM and ANQGSEA. This CDR3 is 17 amino acids long. V gave up 5 bases and J gave up 0 bases; unmatched junction bases: 10.